What follows is one T cell receptor beta chain and its context. The length of the CDR3 is 15 residues. Germline V gives CDR1 MNHNS, CDR2 SASEGT. V gave up 3 bases and J gave up 5 bases; unmatched junction bases: 7. TCRdb's copy holds only in-frame clones and misses some; the assay was immunoSEQ multiplex PCR. In the table there are 390,000 or so clones, 90% of which are singletons. This specimen comes from a study of blood T cell repertoires in COVID-19. In the study overall: The United States, Italy and Spain were the sources of the acute and convalescent COVID-19 samples.

This receptor was obtained from a man in his late teens or twenties with active or convalescent COVID-19. Material for sequencing was peripheral blood. The chain employs TRBV6-1 and TRBJ1-1, with 9 positions matching TRBD1. CDR3 DNA: TGTGCCAGCAGTGACGAGGGACAGGGAGAAACTGAAGCTTTCTTT. This encodes CASSDEGQGETEAFF.